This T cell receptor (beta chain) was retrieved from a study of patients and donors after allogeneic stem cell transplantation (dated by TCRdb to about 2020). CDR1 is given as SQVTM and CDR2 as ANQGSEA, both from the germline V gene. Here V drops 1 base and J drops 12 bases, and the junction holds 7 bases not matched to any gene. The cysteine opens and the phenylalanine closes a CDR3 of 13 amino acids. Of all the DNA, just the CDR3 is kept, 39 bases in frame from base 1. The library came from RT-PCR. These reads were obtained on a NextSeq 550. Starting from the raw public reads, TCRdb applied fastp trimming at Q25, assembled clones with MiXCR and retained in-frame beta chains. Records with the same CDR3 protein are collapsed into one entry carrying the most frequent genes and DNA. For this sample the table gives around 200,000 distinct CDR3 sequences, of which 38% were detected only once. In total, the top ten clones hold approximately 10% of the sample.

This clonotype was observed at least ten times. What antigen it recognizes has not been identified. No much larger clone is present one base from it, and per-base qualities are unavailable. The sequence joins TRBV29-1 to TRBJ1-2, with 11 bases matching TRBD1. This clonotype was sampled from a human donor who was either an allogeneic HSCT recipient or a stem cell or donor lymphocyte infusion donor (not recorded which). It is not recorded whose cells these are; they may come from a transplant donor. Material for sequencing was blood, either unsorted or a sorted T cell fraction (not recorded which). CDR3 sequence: CSVEGLDRGPDTF. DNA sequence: TGCAGCGTTGAAGGGCTGGACAGGGGGCCTGACACCTTC.